This T cell receptor (beta chain) stems from a study of vaccination and CD4 T cells after COVID-19. For the study at large: Every participant had a vaccine, which was either BNT162b2 or mRNA-1273, given in two doses. Whole-study results and caveats: The median number of SARS-CoV-2-reactive clonotypes increased from 21 to 38, a change that did not reach significance.

Concerning this clonotype: Antigen unknown.

Treatment specified: approximately nine-day PBMC culture with coronavirus spike peptide pools or control peptides (ViraFEST assay). Cultured CD4+ T cell DNA underwent sequencing with the Oncomine TCR Beta short-read assay. TCRdb independently ran MiXCR on the PCR reads; one entry per CDR3 protein. The sample lists under 15,000 distinct CDR3 sequences, roughly 60% occurring once. There are 12 residues in the CDR3. Germline CDR1 and CDR2: SGHTA and FQGTGA. V lost 10 bases to trimming and J lost 3 bases; unmatched junction nucleotides: 3. This receptor was taken from a human donor who had recovered from COVID-19. The specimen was CD4+ T cells from blood, cultured in vitro. The chain employs TRBV7-3 and TRBJ2-5, with 9 nucleotides matching TRBD2. CDR3: CATIAGEETQYF. The CDR3 DNA is TGTGCCACCATAGCGGGAGAAGAGACCCAGTACTTC.